Listed below are T cell receptor beta chains from one sample, sequenced in a study of blood T cell repertoires in COVID-19. Here immunoSEQ multiplex PCR was the method, and the copy in TCRdb shows in-frame clones only, minus some. The sample records more than 85,000 clones, around 84% being singletons. The specimen sequenced was peripheral blood. The receptors here all came from a man aged 45-65 years with active or convalescent COVID-19. Each CDR3 is given with its conserved first and last residue. Fields, in order: CDR3 protein, CDR3 DNA, CDR3 length, clone size, V gene, D gene, J gene. D genes are given only for firm matches. Expanded clones get a size class; other rows say once, few or many, or leave the size out.

CDR3aa: CASSRTTGGMNTEAFF
CDR3nt: TGTGCCAGTAGTAGGACGACAGGGGGCATGAACACTGAAGCTTTCTTT
len: 16
abundance: NA
v_gene: TRBV19
d_gene: TRBD1
j_gene: TRBJ1-1

CDR3aa: CASSRQVRPGELFF
CDR3nt: TGTGCCAGCAGTCGACAGGTCCGCCCCGGGGAGCTGTTTTTT
len: 14
abundance: NA
v_gene: TRBV7-9
d_gene: NA
j_gene: TRBJ2-2

CDR3aa: CASNSPGQGSLNEQFF
CDR3nt: TGTGCCAGCAATTCCCCGGGACAGGGATCCCTCAATGAGCAGTTCTTC
len: 16
abundance: NA
v_gene: TRBV2
d_gene: TRBD1
j_gene: TRBJ2-1

CDR3aa: CASRGTGLNTGELFF
CDR3nt: TGTGCCAGCAGAGGGACAGGTCTGAACACCGGGGAGCTGTTTTTT
len: 15
abundance: NA
v_gene: TRBV6-5
d_gene: TRBD1
j_gene: TRBJ2-2

CDR3aa: CASSADRGAYEQYF
CDR3nt: TGTGCCAGCAGCGCCGACAGGGGGGCCTACGAGCAGTACTTC
len: 14
abundance: NA
v_gene: TRBV2
d_gene: TRBD1
j_gene: TRBJ2-7

CDR3aa: CASSQEARVDTEAFF
CDR3nt: TGCGCCAGCAGCCAAGAGGCCCGGGTTGACACTGAAGCTTTCTTT
len: 15
abundance: NA
v_gene: TRBV4-3
d_gene: NA
j_gene: TRBJ1-1

CDR3aa: CASSESLGQPAETQYF
CDR3nt: TGTGCCAGCAGTGAAAGTCTGGGACAGCCGGCGGAGACCCAGTACTTC
len: 16
abundance: NA
v_gene: TRBV2
d_gene: TRBD1
j_gene: TRBJ2-5

CDR3aa: CACYRAGGELFF
CDR3nt: TGTGCCTGCTACAGAGCGGGCGGGGAGCTGTTTTTT
len: 12
abundance: NA
v_gene: TRBV6-5
d_gene: NA
j_gene: TRBJ2-2

CDR3aa: CASSQDLLAGGFPTDTQYF
CDR3nt: TGTGCCAGCAGCCAAGATTTGCTAGCGGGGGGATTCCCCACAGATACGCAGTATTTT
len: 19
abundance: once
v_gene: TRBV3-1/TRBV3-2
d_gene: TRBD2
j_gene: TRBJ2-3

CDR3aa: CAWRPDRYYEKLFF
CDR3nt: TGTGCCTGGAGACCGGACAGGTATTATGAAAAACTGTTTTTT
len: 14
abundance: NA
v_gene: TRBV30
d_gene: TRBD1
j_gene: TRBJ1-4

CDR3aa: CASSPTRGISSPLHF
CDR3nt: TGTGCCAGCAGTCCTACTCGAGGCATCTCTTCACCCCTCCACTTT
len: 15
abundance: few
v_gene: TRBV6-5
d_gene: NA
j_gene: TRBJ1-6

CDR3aa: CASSQQGWQETQYF
CDR3nt: TGTGCCAGCAGTCAACAGGGGTGGCAAGAGACCCAGTACTTC
len: 14
abundance: NA
v_gene: TRBV6-5
d_gene: TRBD1
j_gene: TRBJ2-5

CDR3aa: CASSPRTGTYEQYF
CDR3nt: TGTGCCAGCAGCCCAAGGACAGGGACCTACGAGCAGTACTTC
len: 14
abundance: few
v_gene: TRBV9
d_gene: TRBD1
j_gene: TRBJ2-7

CDR3aa: CAQESRGDGYTF
CDR3nt: TGTGCCCAGGAGTCAAGGGGTGACGGCTACACCTTC
len: 12
abundance: NA
v_gene: TRBV30
d_gene: NA
j_gene: TRBJ1-2

CDR3aa: CASSLWQTNEKLFF
CDR3nt: TGTGCCAGCAGCTTGTGGCAGACTAATGAAAAACTGTTTTTT
len: 14
abundance: NA
v_gene: TRBV5-4
d_gene: NA
j_gene: TRBJ1-4

CDR3aa: CASSSPVQGTNTGELFF
CDR3nt: TGTGCCAGCAGCTCCCCTGTTCAGGGGACGAACACCGGGGAGCTGTTTTTT
len: 17
abundance: NA
v_gene: TRBV11-3
d_gene: NA
j_gene: TRBJ2-2

CDR3aa: CASSPPGLLETQYF
CDR3nt: TGTGCCAGCTCACCACCAGGACTATTAGAGACCCAGTACTTC
len: 14
abundance: NA
v_gene: TRBV18
d_gene: NA
j_gene: TRBJ2-5

CDR3aa: CASTSLGGGGKDTQYF
CDR3nt: TGTGCCAGTACCTCCCTGGGCGGGGGTGGAAAAGATACGCAGTATTTT
len: 16
abundance: NA
v_gene: TRBV19
d_gene: TRBD2
j_gene: TRBJ2-3

CDR3aa: CASSFLAGGSSGANVLTF
CDR3nt: TGTGCCAGCAGCTTTTTAGCGGGGGGGAGCTCTGGGGCCAACGTCCTGACTTTC
len: 18
abundance: NA
v_gene: TRBV5-4
d_gene: TRBD2
j_gene: TRBJ2-6

CDR3aa: CASSEDLQGAGNTIYF
CDR3nt: TGTGCCAGCAGCGAGGACTTACAGGGGGCCGGAAACACCATATATTTT
len: 16
abundance: NA
v_gene: TRBV7-6
d_gene: TRBD1
j_gene: TRBJ1-3

CDR3aa: CASSLQGGGNQPQHF
CDR3nt: TGTGCCAGCAGCCTTCAGGGTGGGGGCAATCAGCCCCAGCATTTT
len: 15
abundance: once
v_gene: TRBV3-1/TRBV3-2
d_gene: NA
j_gene: TRBJ1-5

CDR3aa: CASSISGGNEQFF
CDR3nt: TGTGCCAGTAGTATCAGTGGGGGGAATGAGCAGTTCTTC
len: 13
abundance: NA
v_gene: TRBV19
d_gene: NA
j_gene: TRBJ2-1

CDR3aa: CASSYSRKTQALGYTF
CDR3nt: TGTGCCAGCAGTTACTCGAGGAAGACTCAAGCACTAGGCTACACCTTC
len: 16
abundance: once
v_gene: TRBV6-5
d_gene: NA
j_gene: TRBJ1-2

CDR3aa: CASSSDHWGVSGNTIYF
CDR3nt: TGTGCCAGCAGTTCCGATCACTGGGGGGTTAGTGGAAACACCATATATTTT
len: 17
abundance: NA
v_gene: TRBV28
d_gene: NA
j_gene: TRBJ1-3

CDR3aa: CASSRDRGSVGNTIYF
CDR3nt: TGCGCCAGCAGCCGGGACAGGGGATCAGTTGGAAACACCATATATTTT
len: 16
abundance: NA
v_gene: TRBV10-2
d_gene: TRBD1
j_gene: TRBJ1-3

CDR3aa: CATSRQGQRSNQPQHF
CDR3nt: TGTGCCACCAGCAGGCAGGGACAGCGTAGCAATCAGCCCCAGCATTTT
len: 16
abundance: NA
v_gene: TRBV15
d_gene: TRBD1
j_gene: TRBJ1-5

CDR3aa: CASSSTELNEKLFF
CDR3nt: TGTGCCAGCAGTTCGACAGAACTTAATGAAAAACTGTTTTTT
len: 14
abundance: NA
v_gene: TRBV28
d_gene: NA
j_gene: TRBJ1-4

CDR3aa: CASSLGLAGGLSEQYF
CDR3nt: TGTGCCAGCAGCTTAGGACTAGCGGGGGGTTTGTCCGAGCAGTACTTC
len: 16
abundance: NA
v_gene: TRBV7-2
d_gene: TRBD2
j_gene: TRBJ2-7

CDR3aa: CASSEARGTEAFF
CDR3nt: TGTGCCAGCAGTGAAGCCAGGGGTACTGAAGCTTTCTTT
len: 13
abundance: NA
v_gene: TRBV6-1
d_gene: NA
j_gene: TRBJ1-1

CDR3aa: CASSSGGRNTGELFF
CDR3nt: TGTGCCAGCAGCTCGGGGGGGAGGAACACCGGGGAGCTGTTTTTT
len: 15
abundance: NA
v_gene: TRBV11-3
d_gene: TRBD2
j_gene: TRBJ2-2

CDR3aa: CAIRDKGNTIYF
CDR3nt: TGTGCCATCCGGGACAAGGGGAACACCATATATTTT
len: 12
abundance: NA
v_gene: TRBV10-3
d_gene: NA
j_gene: TRBJ1-3

CDR3aa: CASSSWPKGLNYGYTF
CDR3nt: TGTGCCAGCAGCTCCTGGCCCAAGGGGCTTAACTATGGCTACACCTTC
len: 16
abundance: NA
v_gene: TRBV11-2
d_gene: NA
j_gene: TRBJ1-2

CDR3aa: CASSLSAGEPSNEQFF
CDR3nt: TGTGCCAGCAGCTTATCCGCGGGGGAGCCCTCTAATGAGCAGTTCTTC
len: 16
abundance: NA
v_gene: TRBV7-9
d_gene: TRBD2
j_gene: TRBJ2-1

CDR3aa: CASSQVGSGGPSTDTQYF
CDR3nt: TGTGCCAGCAGCCAAGTGGGTAGCGGGGGGCCTAGCACAGATACGCAGTATTTT
len: 18
abundance: NA
v_gene: TRBV3-1/TRBV3-2
d_gene: TRBD2
j_gene: TRBJ2-3

CDR3aa: CASSQEGGYTDTQYF
CDR3nt: TGTGCCAGCAGCCAAGAGGGGGGGTACACAGATACGCAGTATTTT
len: 15
abundance: NA
v_gene: TRBV3-1/TRBV3-2
d_gene: TRBD2
j_gene: TRBJ2-3